These 27 T cell receptor beta chains were sequenced from one sample in a study of beta chain features in type 1 diabetes. TCRB transcripts that were expressed got sequenced, as all of the isolated RNA had been reverse transcribed. The table came from immunoSEQ multiplex PCR; TCRdb's copy has only in-frame clones and leaves some out. The sample includes around 430,000 clones, approximately 31% seen only once; the top ten take roughly 0.066%. Specimen: naive CD4+ T cells from blood. The receptors come from a man aged 18 to 30 in good health.

The rearrangement links TRBV19 to TRBJ2-2; D remains unclear. Germline V gene data show CDR1 as LNHDA and CDR2 as SQIVND (reference sequence). The CDR3 spans 11 residues. V lost 5 bases to trimming and J lost 3 bases, with 1 base between them. Written as DNA, the CDR3 is TGTGCCAGTAGTGACACCGGGGAGCTGTTTTTT. Translation: CASSDTGELFF.

This CDR3 is CASTLQGAGELFF. Here the CDR3 DNA reads TGTGCCAGCACTTTACAGGGGGCGGGGGAGCTGTTTTTT. The V and J genes are TRBV5-4 and TRBJ2-2; 9 nucleotides agree with TRBD1. The J segment lost 8 bases and the V segment lost 6 bases, leaving 5 bases of the junction unmatched. The CDR3 consists of 13 residues. Germline V gene lookup returns CDR1 SGHNT and CDR2 YYREEE (reference sequence).

The chain employs TRBV10-3 and TRBJ2-5, with TRBD2 as a possible D gene (6 bases). Germline V gene data show CDR1 as ENHRY and CDR2 as SYGVKD. The V and J ends lost 0 bases and 5 bases respectively, with 13 bases between them. This CDR3 region has 15 residues. The CDR3: CAISESKGGGETQYF. CDR3 DNA: TGTGCCATCAGTGAGTCTAAGGGAGGAGGGGAGACCCAGTACTTC.

The V gene is TRBV7-9, the J gene TRBJ2-3; 8 nucleotides match TRBD2. J gave up 3 bases and V 5 bases, and 10 bases lay outside the gene matches. Germline V lookup: CDR1 SEHNR, CDR2 FQNEAQ (reference sequence). The CDR3 is 16 residues long. CDR3 in DNA: TGTGCCAGCAGCCGAGGAGGCCAGCGGGGGACAGATACGCAGTATTTT. Residues: CASSRGGQRGTDTQYF.

This clone was seen a handful of times. This chain joins TRBV5-6 and TRBJ2-3; 10 bases map to TRBD1. Losses at the gene ends were 4 bases for V and 6 bases for J; bases not matched to a gene: 5. Germline V gene sequence: CDR1 SGHDT, CDR2 YYEEEE. The CDR3 has 14 amino acids. CDR3 coding DNA: TGTGCCAGCAGCCCCGGGACAGGGGTCGATACGCAGTATTTT. Translated, it gives CASSPGTGVDTQYF.

V usage is TRBV7-2 and J usage is TRBJ2-7; 8 bases match TRBD2. The CDR3 has 14 residues. Germline CDR1 is SGHTA and CDR2 is FQGNSA. With 5 bases clipped from V and 2 bases from J, the junction kept 5 bases outside the gene matches. In DNA, the CDR3 is TGTGCCAGCAGCGCTCTAGCGGGCACCTACGAGCAGTACTTC. Translated: CASSALAGTYEQYF.

This clone was counted a few times. The CDR3 DNA sequence: TGTGCCATCAATGGACTAGCGGGAGGCACAGATACGCAGTATTTT. Translation: CAINGLAGGTDTQYF. The J gene is TRBJ2-3, the V gene TRBV10-3, with 13 bases that match TRBD2. From germline, CDR1 is ENHRY and CDR2 SYGVKD. The J segment lost 1 base and the V segment lost 7 bases, leaving 2 bases of the junction unmatched. The CDR3 length is 15 residues.

This chain uses TRBV30 with TRBJ1-5; possibly TRBD1 for D (6 bases). V dropped 1 base and J dropped 1 base, with 8 bases sitting between them. CDR3 length: 14 amino acids. Germline-derived CDR1 and CDR2 are GTSNPN and SVGIG (reference sequence). CDR3 nucleotides: TGTGCCTGGAGTGGGACAGCGAGCAATCAGCCCCAGCATTTT. Translated, it gives CAWSGTASNQPQHF. Complete variable domain (other parts from reference TRBV30 and TRBJ1-5): SQTIHQWPATLVQPVGSPLSLECTVEGTSNPNLYWYRQAAGRGLQLLFYSVGIGQISSEVPQNLSASRPQDRQFILSSKKLLLSDSGFYLCAWSGTASNQPQHFGDGTRLSIL.

This chain links TRBV29-1 with TRBJ2-1; D remains unclear. V lost 3 bases, J lost 6 bases, and 9 bases lay in between. The CDR3 runs to 12 residues. Per germline, CDR1 SQVTM and CDR2 ANQGSEA. The CDR3 region has the DNA TGCAGCGTTGATGCCGGCGGCAATGAGCAGTTCTTC. Amino acid sequence: CSVDAGGNEQFF.

The V gene is TRBV18, the J gene TRBJ2-1; 10 positions agree with TRBD1. V gave up 3 bases and J gave up 8 bases; unmatched junction bases: 22. Germline V gene data show CDR1 as KGHSH and CDR2 as LQKENI. The CDR3 sequence is 20 residues long. The CDR3, as DNA: TGTGCCAGCTCACCTCGTTCGGGACAGGGGTCCCGTCGGGTGGGGTATGAGCAGTTCTTC. Amino acids: CASSPRSGQGSRRVGYEQFF. Filled out from reference TRBV18 and TRBJ2-1, the complete variable domain reads NAGVMQNPRHLVRRRGQEARLRCSPMKGHSHVYWYRQLPEEGLKFMVYLQKENIIDESGMPKERFSAEFPKEGPSILRIQQVVRGDSAAYFCASSPRSGQGSRRVGYEQFFGPGTRLTVL.

In regard to this clone: At the DNA level, this CDR3 is encoded by other sequences in the same sample as well. This rearrangement joins TRBV14 to TRBJ2-5; unclear D gene. With 0 bases removed from V and 7 bases from J, the gap between germline ends came to 6 bases. The CDR3 runs to 12 residues. Germline V gene data show CDR1 as SGHDN and CDR2 as FVKESK. CDR3 nucleotides: TGTGCCAGCAGCCAAGATTTCGGGACCCAGTACTTC. Its protein product is CASSQDFGTQYF.

The gene calls are TRBV29-1 and TRBJ2-7; D not certain. Between the trimmed V and J ends, which lost 8 bases and 0 bases, there was a span of 11 bases. This CDR3 spans 12 amino acids. CDR1 is SQVTM and CDR2 is ANQGSEA in the germline V gene. The CDR3 region is CSFLGRSYEQYF. CDR3 nucleotide sequence: TGCAGCTTTTTAGGGCGCTCCTACGAGCAGTACTTC.

This clone was counted a few times. The V call is TRBV30, the J call TRBJ2-2; weak D call: TRBD1 (5 bases). Trimming shortened V by 5 bases and J by 9 bases, and 10 bases separated the two germline ends. Germline CDR1 and CDR2: GTSNPN and SVGIG (reference sequence). This CDR3 spans 11 amino acids. Written as DNA, the CDR3 is TGTGCCTGGCAGGGTGGGCGGGAGCTGTTTTTT. Amino acid sequence: CAWQGGRELFF.

The chain employs TRBV10-3 and TRBJ2-1, with TRBD1 identical over 7 bases. The germline CDR1 and CDR2 sequences are ENHRY and SYGVKD. CDR3 length: 13 residues. V lost 4 bases and J lost 5; bases outside the gene matches: 2. The chain's CDR3 is CAISGTGDNEQFF. CDR3 coding DNA: TGTGCCATCAGTGGGACAGGAGACAATGAGCAGTTCTTC.

The table lists this clone with a few counts. This chain links TRBV27 with TRBJ2-7; TRBD2 agrees at 8 bases. The length of the CDR3 is 14 residues. V shed 6 bases and J 7 bases; nucleotides not matched to a gene: 11. Germline V CDR1 and CDR2: MNHEY, SMNVEV (reference sequence). DNA of the CDR3: TGTGCCAGCAGCCCCGGGGCGGGAGGAGGAGAGCAGTACTTC. As protein: CASSPGAGGGEQYF.

J is TRBJ2-5 and V is TRBV27; 10 bases are shared with TRBD1. V lost 6 bases to trimming and J lost 4 bases; unmatched junction nucleotides: 5. Germline V gene lookup returns CDR1 MNHEY and CDR2 SMNVEV (reference sequence). The CDR3 is 14 amino acids. The CDR3 bases are TGTGCCAGCAGCCACCGGGACAGGGGAGAGACCCAGTACTTC. Translating gives CASSHRDRGETQYF.

This clone showed up just a few times. The V gene is TRBV30, the J gene TRBJ1-5; no definite D call. The V gene's germline CDR1 is GTSNPN and CDR2 SVGIG (reference sequence). The V end was cut by 4 bases, the J end by 2 bases, with 9 bases between. This CDR3 has 13 residues. CDR3 protein: CAWNGRGNQPQHF. CDR3 nucleotides: TGTGCCTGGAATGGGAGGGGCAATCAGCCCCAGCATTTT.

The chain recombines TRBV30 with TRBJ1-5; 7 bases align to TRBD1. Trimming removed 5 bases from V and 6 bases from J; junction bases left unmatched: 7. Germline assignment: CDR1 GTSNPN and CDR2 SVGIG (reference sequence). The CDR3 is 13 residues long. The CDR3 reads CAWGTGEAQPQHF. For the CDR3, the DNA is TGTGCCTGGGGAACAGGGGAGGCTCAGCCCCAGCATTTT.

This clone was recorded a few times. The gene calls are TRBV29-1 and TRBJ1-1; D remains unclear. CDR1 and CDR2 from the germline V gene are SQVTM and ANQGSEA. This CDR3 has 11 amino acids. Trimming stripped 5 bases from V and 3 bases from J, with 7 bases between. The CDR3 region is CSVWAYTEAFF. The DNA of the CDR3 is TGCAGCGTTTGGGCCTACACTGAAGCTTTCTTT. Full variable domain (rest looked up from reference TRBV29-1 and TRBJ1-1): SAVISQKPSRDICQRGTSLTIQCQVDSQVTMMFWYRQQPGQSLTLIATANQGSEATYESGFVIDKFPISRPNLTFSTLTVSNMSPEDSSIYLCSVWAYTEAFFGQGTRLTVV.

The V and J genes are TRBV30 and TRBJ2-1, with 9 bases lining up with TRBD2. The CDR3 covers 15 residues. Germline CDR1 GTSNPN, CDR2 SVGIG (reference sequence). Trimming cost V 1 base and J 4 bases; bases outside gene matches: 5. The CDR3 DNA is TGTGCCTGGAGTGAGGCGGGAGGGCGATACAATGAGCAGTTCTTC. It translates to CAWSEAGGRYNEQFF.

J is TRBJ2-1 and V is TRBV28, with 8 bases identical to TRBD2. Germline V gene lookup returns CDR1 MDHEN and CDR2 SYDVKM. This CDR3 comprises 14 residues. With 6 bases clipped from V and 9 bases from J, the junction kept 10 bases outside the gene matches. This CDR3 reads CASRSGTRITEQFF. DNA for the CDR3: TGTGCCAGCAGATCCGGGACTAGGATTACTGAGCAGTTCTTC.

This clone was seen a handful of times. V is TRBV30 and J is TRBJ2-1, with no clear D. CDR1 and CDR2 (germline): GTSNPN, SVGIG (reference sequence). There are 14 residues in the CDR3. The ends were cut back, 2 bases at V and 4 bases at J, with 12 bases in the middle. CDR3 DNA: TGTGCCTGGAGTAACCAGCCGGAATACAATGAGCAGTTCTTC. It encodes CAWSNQPEYNEQFF.

The rearrangement uses TRBV18 and TRBJ2-3; no clear D. Germline loops: CDR1 KGHSH, CDR2 LQKENI. This CDR3 is 14 amino acids long. V was pared by 3 bases and J by 6 bases, with 13 bases between. CDR3 protein: CASSPPRTQDTQYF. CDR3 bases: TGTGCCAGCTCACCCCCCAGGACCCAGGATACGCAGTATTTT. The complete variable domain, with remaining parts taken from reference TRBV18 and TRBJ2-3, reads NAGVMQNPRHLVRRRGQEARLRCSPMKGHSHVYWYRQLPEEGLKFMVYLQKENIIDESGMPKERFSAEFPKEGPSILRIQQVVRGDSAAYFCASSPPRTQDTQYFGPGTRLTVL.

This clone was counted only a few times. The V and J genes are TRBV4-1 and TRBJ2-5, with a tentative D call TRBD1 (6 bases). Trimming cost V 1 base and J 3 bases, with 12 bases left between them. Germline CDR1 MGHRA, CDR2 YSYEKL. The CDR3 length is 15 residues. The CDR3 bases are TGCGCCAGCAGCCAAGTTCGACAGGAAAAAGAGACCCAGTACTTC. Protein: CASSQVRQEKETQYF.

This clone has only a few counts. The chain employs TRBV9 and TRBJ2-5; the D is unclear. Trimming took off 3 bases at V and 0 bases at J, with 3 bases between the two ends. CDR3 length: 12 residues. Germline V CDR1 and CDR2: SGDLS, YYNGEE. The CDR3 DNA reads as TGTGCCAGCAGCGCAGACCAAGAGACCCAGTACTTC. Protein: CASSADQETQYF.

This clone was detected a few times. The J gene is TRBJ2-3, the V gene TRBV5-4; possibly TRBD1 or TRBD2 for D (5 bases each). Germline CDR1 is SGHNT and CDR2 is YYREEE (reference sequence). The CDR3 totals 16 residues. Trimming left V 0 bases short and J 2 bases short, with 13 bases between. This chain's CDR3 is CASSLAGAGYTDTQYF. The CDR3 DNA reads as TGTGCCAGCAGCTTGGCCGGGGCGGGCTACACAGATACGCAGTATTTT. Full variable domain (outside the CDR3, taken from reference TRBV5-4 and TRBJ2-3): ETGVTQSPTHLIKTRGQQVTLRCSSQSGHNTVSWYQQALGQGPQFIFQYYREEENGRGNFPPRFSGLQFPNYSSELNVNALELDDSALYLCASSLAGAGYTDTQYFGPGTRLTVL.

The CDR3 sequence is CAWTTRLQETQYF. For the CDR3, the DNA is TGTGCCTGGACAACTAGGCTCCAAGAGACCCAGTACTTC. This sequence joins TRBV30 and TRBJ2-5; TRBD2 might be the D (5 bases). The germline CDR1 and CDR2 sequences are GTSNPN and SVGIG (reference sequence). Trimming stripped 4 bases from V and 1 base from J, with 10 bases between. This CDR3 is 13 amino acids long.